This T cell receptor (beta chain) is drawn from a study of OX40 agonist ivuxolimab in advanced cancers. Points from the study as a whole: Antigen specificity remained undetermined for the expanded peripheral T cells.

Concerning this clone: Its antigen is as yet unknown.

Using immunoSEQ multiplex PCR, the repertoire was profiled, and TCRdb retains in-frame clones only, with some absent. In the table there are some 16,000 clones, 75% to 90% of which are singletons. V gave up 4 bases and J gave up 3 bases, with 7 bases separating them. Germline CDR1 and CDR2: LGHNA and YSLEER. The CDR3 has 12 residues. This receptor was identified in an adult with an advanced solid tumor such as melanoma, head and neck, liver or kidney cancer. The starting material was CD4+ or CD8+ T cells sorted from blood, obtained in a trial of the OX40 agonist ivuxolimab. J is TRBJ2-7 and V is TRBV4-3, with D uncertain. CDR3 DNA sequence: TGCGCCAGCAGCCGATCAGGCTACGAGCAGTACTTC. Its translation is CASSRSGYEQYF.